This TCR beta chain was recovered during a study of CD8+CD57+ T cells in acquired aplastic anemia. Overall study context: Sorted CD4+ and CD8+ cell DNA averaged roughly 3.2 ug.

Overall study results and limits: The CD8+ Simpson's diversity of patients and controls was not significantly different. Patients and controls shared approximately 30 CD8+ CDR3 sequences.

The study profiled TCR beta VDJ and CDR3 using genomic DNA as template. Using its own MiXCR run on the reads, TCRdb lists one record per CDR3 protein. This sample yields about 470,000 distinct CDR3 sequences, of which roughly 34% are seen a single time; 0.7% to 1% belongs to the top ten. The germline gives CDR1 SNHLY, CDR2 FYNNEI. The CDR3 totals 13 residues. V was shortened by 7 bases and J by 4 bases, with 13 bases between the two germline ends. For this clonotype: Its target is unknown. Just one base apart from a much larger clone, this may be a read error.

Sequencing was done on patients that had shown CD8+CD57+ cell expansion by flow cytometry. The chain recombines TRBV2 with TRBJ1-1; perhaps TRBD1 as D (5 bases). The sample taken for sequencing was sorted CD4+, CD8+, or CD8+CD57+ T cells (not recorded which) from PBMCs. This receptor was taken from a human donor with aplastic anemia. The CDR3 bases are TGTGCCAGCAACCCAGGGTCGGGCACTGAAGCTTTCTTT. Translating it yields CASNPGSGTEAFF.